This T cell receptor beta chain was identified in a study of T cells in Graves' hyperthyroidism and ophthalmopathy (dated by TCRdb to about 2019). For context, the study as a whole: Peripheral blood samples were taken at initial diagnosis, before any treatment was given. To identify distinguishing TCR V-J signatures, a discovery cohort of some 100 patients was used, comprising 43 with Graves' ophthalmopathy and 57 with stable Graves' hyperthyroidism. An independent validation cohort of some 18 hyperthyroidism patients and about 15 patients who later progressed to ophthalmopathy tested prospective prediction of ophthalmopathy. For training and testing, the 100 or so patients in the discovery cohort were randomly divided in a 7:3 ratio. Thyroid tissue and blood T-cell repertoires from about six Graves' hyperthyroidism patients were also compared in the study. After sampling, hyperthyroidism patients received methimazole starting at 30 mg daily, and ophthalmopathy patients received high-dose intravenous methylprednisolone. The paper reports TCR Vbeta CDR3 sequencing of some 140 peripheral blood samples: 40 to 45 ophthalmopathy, fewer than 80 hyperthyroidism and 17 progressor patients. General study outcomes and caveats: Blood samples also contained most of the expanded thyroid clonotypes (frequency above 0.001), which suggests that blood repertoires may reflect thyroid immune responses. No statistical method was used to fix the sample size in advance, and group allocation was not hidden from the investigators. During validation, the model predicted progression to ophthalmopathy a median of around six months ahead of onset, with almost 71% sensitivity and 72.22% specificity. In cross-validation, a model built on a 13 V-J signature told ophthalmopathy apart from stable hyperthyroidism with roughly 87% sensitivity and roughly 81% specificity, and in testing the same model reached 80%/75%.

Taken from the germline V gene, the CDR1 and CDR2 loops are SNHLY and FYNNEI. A distance of 10 bases separates the germline ends of V and J, which lose 8 bases and 0 bases respectively. Counted from cysteine to phenylalanine, this CDR3 has 13 amino acids. Kept here is only the CDR3 DNA, which spans 39 bases and is read in frame from base 1. In the ophthalmopathy patients, disease was moderately to severely active, with a Clinical Activity Score of 3 or more, a NOSPECS grade of 4 or more, and a duration of less than 3 months. Any patient with an uncontrolled infection, another autoimmune disease, pregnancy or lactation was excluded. Clinical symptoms, serum thyroxine and TRAb, thyroid ultrasound, and orbital computed tomography formed the basis for the diagnoses. Ficoll-Paque density gradient centrifugation was used to isolate PBMCs from about 10 ml of fresh peripheral blood. Trizol reagent was used to extract total RNA, and RNA quality was then checked on an Agilent 2100 Bioanalyzer.

Amplification of TCR beta CDR3 regions was carried out from RNA transcripts. For the first round of RT-PCR on the TCR CDR3, the HTBI primer set was used together with the Qiagen OneStep RT-PCR kit. The libraries were constructed in a second round of multiplex PCR and then size-selected and purified. Libraries were sequenced paired-end with 100 bp reads on an Illumina HiSeq2000. For the original study's pipeline: SOAPnuke was used to process the raw data, with reads discarded if the reads contained adapters or uncalled bases, had a mean Phred below 15, or lacked an exact constant-primer or identifier match. High-quality paired reads were merged with COPE v1.2.5, and unique nucleotide sequences were defined as clonotypes. MiTCR v1.1 was used to align the clonotypes against IMGT TRBV, TRBD and TRBJ reference segments. Only V-J combinations with frequency above 0.0001, covering 99% to 99.2% of repertoires, were analysed. The TCS score was defined as F50 (clonal expansion) divided by E x V (chaos), with BLOSUM62-based TCRdist calculated between CDR3 peptides within each V-J. Welch's t-statistics and random forest reduced fewer than 600 V-J features to 10 to 15, which were used in a naive Bayes classifier (R e1071). Clones were called with MiXCR by TCRdb after fastp trimmed the public reads at Q25, and only in-frame beta chains were retained. Each entry merges the rows of one CDR3 protein and shows their most common DNA and genes. TCRdb's processing, not the authors', yielded these V and J calls. In this sample the table shows about 610,000 distinct CDR3 sequences, 16% of which occur a single time. The ten top clones hold 3% to 4% of the sample.

Many counts were recorded for this clonotype. The antigen it recognizes is unknown. Per-nucleotide qualities are absent, and no much larger clonotype sits a single base away. The chain uses TRBV2 and TRBJ1-1, with the D gene too uncertain to name. Input material: blood. This receptor was identified in a woman in her thirties or forties with Graves' ophthalmopathy. The CDR3 amino acid sequence is: CASRTSMNTEAFF. The sequenced DNA is TGTGCCAGCCGGACTAGCATGAACACTGAAGCTTTCTTT.